The clone carrying this T cell receptor (beta chain) appeared many times. Antigen specificity is unknown. The source of the sample is a study of identical twins. Points from the study as a whole: Insertions ran lower in abundant cord blood beta clonotypes, though not in memory repertoires.

Every sampled donor was Caucasian and healthy. TCRdb reanalysed the 5' RACE reads using MiXCR and keeps one entry per CDR3 protein. The table shows 410,000 or so distinct CDR3 sequences, with approximately 17% occurring only once. Germline assignment: CDR1 SNHLY and CDR2 FYNNEI. The V end was cut by 6 bases, the J end by 10 bases, with 16 bases between. This CDR3 has 13 residues. This chain uses TRBV2 with TRBJ2-1; D perhaps matches TRBD2 (6 bases). The sequenced material came from naive T cells sorted from blood. The receptor was derived from a man in his forties or fifties in good health. The CDR3 region is CASRVKSGGEQFF. In DNA form, the CDR3 reads TGTGCCAGCAGAGTGAAATCTGGGGGGGAGCAGTTCTTC.